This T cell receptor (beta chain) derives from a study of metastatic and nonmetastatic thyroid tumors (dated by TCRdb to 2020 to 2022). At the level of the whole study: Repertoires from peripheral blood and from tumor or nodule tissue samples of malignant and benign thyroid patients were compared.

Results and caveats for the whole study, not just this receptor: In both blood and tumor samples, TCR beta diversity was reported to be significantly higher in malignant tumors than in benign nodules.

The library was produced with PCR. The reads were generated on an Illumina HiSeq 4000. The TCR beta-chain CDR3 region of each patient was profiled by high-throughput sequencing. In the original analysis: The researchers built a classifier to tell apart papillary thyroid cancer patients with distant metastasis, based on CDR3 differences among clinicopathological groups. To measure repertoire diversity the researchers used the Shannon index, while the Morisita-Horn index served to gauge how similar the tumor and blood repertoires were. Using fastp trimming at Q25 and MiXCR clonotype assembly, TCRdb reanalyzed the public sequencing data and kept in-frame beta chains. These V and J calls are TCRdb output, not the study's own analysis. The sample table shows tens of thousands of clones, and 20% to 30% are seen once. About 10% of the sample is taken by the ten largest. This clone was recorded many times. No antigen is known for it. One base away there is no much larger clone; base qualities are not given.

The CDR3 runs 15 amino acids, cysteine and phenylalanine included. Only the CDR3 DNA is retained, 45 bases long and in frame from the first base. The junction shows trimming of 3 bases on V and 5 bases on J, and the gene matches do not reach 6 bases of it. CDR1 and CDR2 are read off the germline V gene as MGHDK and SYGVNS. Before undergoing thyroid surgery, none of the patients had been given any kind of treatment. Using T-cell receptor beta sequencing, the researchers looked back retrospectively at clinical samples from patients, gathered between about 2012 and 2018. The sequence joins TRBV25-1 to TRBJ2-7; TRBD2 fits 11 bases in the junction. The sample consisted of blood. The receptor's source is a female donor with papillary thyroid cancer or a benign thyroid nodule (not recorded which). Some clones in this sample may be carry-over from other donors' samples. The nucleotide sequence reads TGTGCCAGCAGTGACGAACTAGCGGGAGTTCACGAGCAGTACTTC. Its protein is CASSDELAGVHEQYF.